This T cell receptor beta chain was captured by sequencing in a study of OX40 agonist ivuxolimab in advanced cancers. Assay used: immunoSEQ multiplex PCR; TCRdb lists only in-frame clones, some missing. The table includes about 16,000 clones, about 86% detected once. Study-level results: Normalized T-cell clonal expansion was also low in a subset of nonresponders. There was clonal expansion of CD4+ and CD8+ blood T cells by week 6 at 0.1 to 3.0 mg/kg.

This clone was seen a handful of times. What it binds is unknown. In germline, CDR1 is SNHLY, CDR2 FYNNEI. The CDR3 contains 12 residues. Trimming removed 8 bases from V and 5 bases from J; junction bases left unmatched: 3. Blood specimens came from baseline, cycle 4 day 1, and cycle 7 day 1. Sequenced here: CD4+ or CD8+ T cells sorted from blood, sampled in a trial of the OX40 agonist ivuxolimab. The TCR originated in an adult with an advanced solid tumor such as melanoma, head and neck, liver or kidney cancer. This chain joins TRBV2 and TRBJ2-7; TRBD1 matches at 10 bases. This chain's CDR3 is CASWDRGHEQYF. The CDR3 nucleotides read TGTGCCAGCTGGGACAGGGGCCACGAGCAGTACTTC.